The following is a T cell receptor beta chain sequence with its context. Its antigen is not known. The data belong to a study of cytomegalovirus exposure and HLA in healthy donors. Study background: When about 400 donors were genotyped, just over 80% of them were found to fall in the Caucasian-associated ancestry cluster. Study-wide findings and caveats: As a later analysis showed, several of the most significant clusters appeared to be linked to common viral pathogens. Cytomegalovirus status, reportedly, was diagnosed with high specificity and sensitivity by the classifier. Beyond CMV serostatus, there was no information to go on about immune exposure.

Trimming took 2 bases from V and 6 from J; bases not matched to a gene: 4. The CDR3 extends over 15 amino acids. In germline, CDR1 is SGHRS, CDR2 YFSETQ. Use of 60 Vbeta and 13 Jbeta primers characterized the PCR. Assay used: immunoSEQ multiplex PCR; TCRdb lists only in-frame clones, some missing. This repertoire shows 140,000 or so clones, 80% to 90% found once; its top ten account for about 4.1%. The sequence came from a woman aged 40 to 50 in good health and CMV-seropositive. Input material: PBMCs. J is TRBJ2-1 and V is TRBV5-1; 11 bases are shared with TRBD2. Here the CDR3 reads CASSFLAGGLNEQFF. CDR3 in DNA: TGCGCCAGCAGCTTCCTAGCGGGAGGACTCAATGAGCAGTTCTTC. The full variable domain, in which reference TRBV5-1 and TRBJ2-1 provide the parts outside the CDR3, is KAGVTQTPRYLIKTRGQQVTLSCSPISGHRSVSWYQQTPGQGLQFLFEYFSETQRNKGNFPGRFSGRQFSNSRSEMNVSTLELGDSALYLCASSFLAGGLNEQFFGPGTRLTVL.